This T cell receptor (beta chain) was captured by sequencing in a study of T-cell memory formation after mild COVID-19. Points from the study as a whole: Some clones that responded were present in memory (sampled pre-infection), which suggests cross-reactive memory joined.

This clonotype was observed a few times. What it binds is unknown. TCRdb re-called the 5' RACE reads through MiXCR, storing one row per CDR3 protein. The sample contains 550,000 to 600,000 distinct CDR3 sequences, 15% to 20% of which appear only once. The CDR3 loop spans 12 amino acids. Germline CDR1 is MNHNY and CDR2 is SVGAGI (reference sequence). Trimming took off 3 bases at V and 6 bases at J, with 9 bases between the two ends. Material for sequencing was PBMCs or a T cell subset sorted from them (not recorded which). This rearrangement joins TRBV6-6 to TRBJ2-7; D tentatively reads TRBD1 or TRBD2 (5 bases each). This TCR derives from an adult woman who had mild COVID-19 (a few samples of this study predate the infection). Cell type and time point are not known. CDR3 sequence (DNA): TGTGCCAGCAGTTATTCTGGGACCGAGCAGTACTTC. This translates into CASSYSGTEQYF.